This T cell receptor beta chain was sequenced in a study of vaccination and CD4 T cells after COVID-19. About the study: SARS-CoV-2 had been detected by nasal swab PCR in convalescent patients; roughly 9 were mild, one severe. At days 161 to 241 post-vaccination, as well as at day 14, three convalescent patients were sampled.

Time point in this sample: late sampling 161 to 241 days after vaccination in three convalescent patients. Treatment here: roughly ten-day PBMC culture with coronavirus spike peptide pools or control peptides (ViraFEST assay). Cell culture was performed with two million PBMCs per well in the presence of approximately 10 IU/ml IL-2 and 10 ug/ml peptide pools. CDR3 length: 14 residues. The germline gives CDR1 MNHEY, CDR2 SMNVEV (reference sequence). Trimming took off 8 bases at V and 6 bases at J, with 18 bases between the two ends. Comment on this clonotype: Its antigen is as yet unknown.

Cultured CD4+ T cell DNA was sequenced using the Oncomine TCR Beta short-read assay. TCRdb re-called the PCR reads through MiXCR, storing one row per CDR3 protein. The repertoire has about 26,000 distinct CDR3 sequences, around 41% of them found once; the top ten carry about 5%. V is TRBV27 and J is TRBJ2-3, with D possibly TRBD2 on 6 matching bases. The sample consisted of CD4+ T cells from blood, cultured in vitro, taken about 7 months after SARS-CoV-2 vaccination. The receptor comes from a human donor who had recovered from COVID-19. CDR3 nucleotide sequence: TGTGCCAGCTGGGGACTCATTCCTTCGGATACGCAGTATTTT. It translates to CASWGLIPSDTQYF.